Listed here is a single TCR beta chain. Each CDR3 protein gets one entry after TCRdb re-called the RT-PCR reads with MiXCR. This sample has about 680,000 distinct CDR3 sequences; approximately 14% occur once, and the top ten carry around 3.3%. Sequenced sample: memory CD4+ T cells from blood. This receptor was obtained from a female donor in good health, serving as a healthy control.

The CDR3 sequence is CASSVGGALITGELFF. The CDR3 coding sequence is TGTGCCAGCAGCGTAGGAGGGGCGCTTATCACCGGGGAGCTGTTTTTT. This chain links TRBV9 with TRBJ2-2; D tentatively fits TRBD1 or TRBD2 (5 bases each). The CDR3 has 16 residues. The V gene's germline CDR1 is SGDLS and CDR2 YYNGEE. V gave up 0 bases and J gave up 4 bases, with 13 bases separating them.